The entry below gives a single T cell receptor (beta chain) sequence along with its context. Its antigen is still unknown. CD8+CD57+ cell expansion had been shown by flow cytometry in patients chosen for sequencing. Severe acquired aplastic anemia was diagnosed in all patients. Therapy had not been given to patients before blood sampling. The CDR3 extends over 15 amino acids. Trimming removed 0 bases from V and 4 bases from J, with 12 bases in between. Germline V gives CDR1 SNHLY, CDR2 FYNNEI. These data are taken from a study of CD8+CD57+ T cells in acquired aplastic anemia. Study information: DNA recovered from sorted CD4+ and CD8+ cells had a mean of approximately 3 ug. Findings and caveats of the study: Overlap between patients and controls comprised twenty-nine CD8+ CDR3 sequences.

According to the study, genomic DNA was the template for TCR beta VDJ and CDR3 profiling. TCRdb ran MiXCR on the reads and lists one entry per CDR3 protein. The sample yields 250,000 to 350,000 distinct CDR3 sequences, 50% to 65% seen once. This receptor was taken from a human donor with aplastic anemia. Sequencing was performed on sorted CD4+, CD8+, or CD8+CD57+ T cells (not recorded which) from PBMCs. The genes are TRBV2 and TRBJ1-2, with no clear D. The CDR3 nucleotides read TGTGCCAGCAGTGAAGCGCTTTACAGCTCCTATGGCTACACCTTC. As protein: CASSEALYSSYGYTF.